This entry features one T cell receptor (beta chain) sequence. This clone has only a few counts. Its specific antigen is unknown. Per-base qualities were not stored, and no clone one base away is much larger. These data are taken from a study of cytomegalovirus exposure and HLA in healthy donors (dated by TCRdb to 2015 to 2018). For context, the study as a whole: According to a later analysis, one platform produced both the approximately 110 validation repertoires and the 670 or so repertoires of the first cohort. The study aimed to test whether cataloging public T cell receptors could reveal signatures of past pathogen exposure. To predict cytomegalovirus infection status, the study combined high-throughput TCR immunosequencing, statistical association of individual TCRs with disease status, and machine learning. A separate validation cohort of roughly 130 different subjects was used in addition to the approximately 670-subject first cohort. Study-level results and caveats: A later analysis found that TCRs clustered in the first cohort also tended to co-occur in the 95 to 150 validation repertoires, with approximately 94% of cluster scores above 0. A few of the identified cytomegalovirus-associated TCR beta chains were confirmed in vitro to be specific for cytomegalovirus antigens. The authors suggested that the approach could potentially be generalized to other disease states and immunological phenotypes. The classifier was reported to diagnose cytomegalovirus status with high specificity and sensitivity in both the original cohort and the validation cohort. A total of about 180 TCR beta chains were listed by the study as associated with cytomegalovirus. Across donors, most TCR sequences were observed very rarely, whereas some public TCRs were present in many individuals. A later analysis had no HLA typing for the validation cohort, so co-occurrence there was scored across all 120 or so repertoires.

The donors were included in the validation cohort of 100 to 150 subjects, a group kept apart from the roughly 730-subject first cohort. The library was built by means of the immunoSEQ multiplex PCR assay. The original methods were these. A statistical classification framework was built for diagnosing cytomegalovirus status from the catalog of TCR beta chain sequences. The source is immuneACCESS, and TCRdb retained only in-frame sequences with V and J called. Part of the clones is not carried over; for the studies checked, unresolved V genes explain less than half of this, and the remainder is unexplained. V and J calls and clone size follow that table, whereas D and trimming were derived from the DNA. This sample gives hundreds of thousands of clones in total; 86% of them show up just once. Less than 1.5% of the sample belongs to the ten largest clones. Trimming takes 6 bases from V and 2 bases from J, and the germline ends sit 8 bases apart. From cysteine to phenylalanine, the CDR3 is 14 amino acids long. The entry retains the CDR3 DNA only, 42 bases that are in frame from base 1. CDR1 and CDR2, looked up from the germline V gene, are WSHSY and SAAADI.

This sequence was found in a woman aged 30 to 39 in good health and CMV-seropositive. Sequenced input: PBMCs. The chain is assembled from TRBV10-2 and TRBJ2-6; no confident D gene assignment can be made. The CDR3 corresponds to CASRVSAGANVLTF. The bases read TGCGCCAGCAGGGTCTCGGCTGGGGCCAACGTCCTGACTTTC.